This T cell receptor beta chain was sequenced in a study of shared clonotypes between healthy human individuals. Sequencing used immunoSEQ multiplex PCR; TCRdb keeps in-frame clones, though not all of them. The data hold approximately 470,000 clones, with 81% observed a single time. The specimen was PBMCs. The clonotype was recovered from a woman aged 40 to 50 in good health. Some clones in this sample may be carry-over from other donors' samples.

The CDR3 coding sequence is TGCGCCAGCAGCCAACGTATGGGATTATCCTACGAGCAGTACTTC. It codes for CASSQRMGLSYEQYF. The chain is built from TRBV4-3 and TRBJ2-7; D not resolved. Germline loops: CDR1 LGHNA, CDR2 YSLEER. This CDR3 is 15 amino acids long. V lost 2 bases and J lost 1, with 12 bases in between.